A selection of T cell receptor beta chains follows, all from one sample in a study of shared clonotypes between healthy human individuals. TCRdb's table, derived via immunoSEQ multiplex PCR, lists solely in-frame clones and lacks some. In the table there are some 900,000 clones, approximately 76% of which are singletons. The sample consisted of memory CD4+ T cells sorted from blood. Receptors originate from a man aged 18 to 29 in good health. CDR3s include the opening cysteine and the closing phenylalanine or tryptophan. D genes are given only for firm matches. Only part of the rows carry a size: once, few, many, or a class if the clone is expanded.

j_gene: TRBJ2-2
v_gene: TRBV18
abundance: NA
d_gene: TRBD2
CDR3aa: CASSPPNSGGANTGELFF
CDR3nt: TGTGCCAGCTCACCACCGAATAGCGGGGGCGCGAACACCGGGGAGCTGTTTTTT

j_gene: TRBJ1-1
v_gene: TRBV11-2
abundance: NA
d_gene: NA
CDR3aa: CASSVQTGGLTEAFF
CDR3nt: TGTGCCAGCAGCGTTCAGACAGGAGGGCTTACTGAAGCTTTCTTT

j_gene: TRBJ1-2
v_gene: TRBV19
abundance: NA
d_gene: TRBD1
CDR3aa: CASSIAGQFYGYTF
CDR3nt: TGTGCCAGTAGTATAGCGGGACAGTTCTATGGCTACACCTTC

j_gene: TRBJ2-2
v_gene: TRBV29-1
abundance: few
d_gene: NA
CDR3aa: CSVEEGARGAGELFF
CDR3nt: TGCAGCGTTGAAGAAGGGGCCAGGGGGGCCGGGGAGCTGTTTTTT

j_gene: TRBJ2-7
v_gene: TRBV7-2
abundance: few
d_gene: NA
CDR3aa: CASSLAGRLYEQYF
CDR3nt: TGTGCCAGCAGCTTAGCGGGACGCCTTTACGAGCAGTACTTC

j_gene: TRBJ2-5
v_gene: TRBV7-2
abundance: once
d_gene: NA
CDR3aa: CASSLAGTSGETQYF
CDR3nt: TGTGCCAGCAGCTTAGCCGGGACATCAGGAGAGACCCAGTACTTC

j_gene: TRBJ1-6
v_gene: TRBV19
abundance: NA
d_gene: NA
CDR3aa: CASGRLGLESPLHF
CDR3nt: TGTGCCAGTGGGCGGTTGGGGCTGGAGTCACCCCTCCACTTT

j_gene: TRBJ2-2
v_gene: TRBV5-1
abundance: NA
d_gene: NA
CDR3aa: CASSGLSAEGELFF
CDR3nt: TGCGCCAGCAGCGGTTTAAGTGCGGAGGGGGAGCTGTTTTTT

j_gene: TRBJ2-7
v_gene: TRBV7-2
abundance: NA
d_gene: NA
CDR3aa: CASSHSGATYEQYF
CDR3nt: TGTGCCAGCAGCCATTCAGGGGCCACCTACGAGCAGTACTTC

j_gene: TRBJ1-6
v_gene: TRBV28
abundance: few
d_gene: TRBD1
CDR3aa: CASSPPGQYNSPLHF
CDR3nt: TGTGCCAGCAGTCCTCCGGGACAGTATAATTCACCCCTCCACTTT

j_gene: TRBJ2-1
v_gene: TRBV29-1
abundance: NA
d_gene: TRBD1
CDR3aa: CSVERGTGGNNEQFF
CDR3nt: TGCAGCGTAGAACGCGGGACAGGGGGTAACAATGAGCAGTTCTTC

j_gene: TRBJ2-3
v_gene: TRBV7-9
abundance: NA
d_gene: TRBD2
CDR3aa: CASSSRLAGGLTDTQYF
CDR3nt: TGTGCCAGCAGCTCCAGACTAGCGGGAGGACTCACAGATACGCAGTATTTT

j_gene: TRBJ2-5
v_gene: TRBV2
abundance: NA
d_gene: TRBD2
CDR3aa: CASTTSGGRSQYF
CDR3nt: TGTGCCAGCACCACTAGCGGGGGGAGGTCCCAGTACTTC

j_gene: TRBJ1-4
v_gene: TRBV11-1
abundance: few
d_gene: NA
CDR3aa: CASSLGRLGSTNEKLFF
CDR3nt: TGTGCCAGCAGCTTAGGTCGTCTGGGATCAACTAATGAAAAACTGTTTTTT

j_gene: TRBJ2-5
v_gene: TRBV7-8
abundance: NA
d_gene: NA
CDR3aa: CASSLEASGPLGTQYF
CDR3nt: TGTGCCAGCAGCTTAGAGGCTTCCGGCCCCCTGGGGACCCAGTACTTC

j_gene: TRBJ2-3
v_gene: TRBV30
abundance: NA
d_gene: TRBD2
CDR3aa: CAWSPGLAGPQDTQYF
CDR3nt: TGTGCCTGGAGTCCGGGACTAGCGGGGCCCCAGGATACGCAGTATTTT

j_gene: TRBJ1-1
v_gene: TRBV28
abundance: NA
d_gene: NA
CDR3aa: CASSPALGRGTEAFF
CDR3nt: TGTGCCAGCAGTCCCGCATTAGGGAGGGGCACTGAAGCTTTCTTT

j_gene: TRBJ2-5
v_gene: TRBV18
abundance: once
d_gene: TRBD2
CDR3aa: CASSPSGVQETQYF
CDR3nt: TGTGCCAGCTCACCTAGCGGGGTACAAGAGACCCAGTACTTC

j_gene: TRBJ2-3
v_gene: TRBV19
abundance: NA
d_gene: NA
CDR3aa: CASSISFTDTQYF
CDR3nt: TGTGCCAGTAGTATTAGTTTCACAGATACGCAGTATTTT

j_gene: TRBJ1-4
v_gene: TRBV7-9
abundance: NA
d_gene: NA
CDR3aa: CASSFLTGDEKLFF
CDR3nt: TGTGCCAGCAGCTTCCTAACAGGAGATGAAAAACTGTTTTTT

j_gene: TRBJ2-2
v_gene: TRBV14
abundance: NA
d_gene: NA
CDR3aa: CASRTGTGELFF
CDR3nt: TGTGCCAGCAGAACCGGGACCGGGGAGCTGTTTTTT

j_gene: TRBJ1-2
v_gene: TRBV7-2
abundance: once
d_gene: TRBD1
CDR3aa: CASSPDRGPIYGYTF
CDR3nt: TGTGCCAGCAGCCCCGACAGGGGGCCTATCTATGGCTACACCTTC

j_gene: TRBJ1-1
v_gene: TRBV25-1
abundance: NA
d_gene: NA
CDR3aa: CASSEHVSGTEAFF
CDR3nt: TGTGCCAGCAGTGAGCATGTTTCAGGGACTGAAGCTTTCTTT

j_gene: TRBJ1-3
v_gene: TRBV7-9
abundance: few
d_gene: TRBD1
CDR3aa: CASSFEGAGNTIYF
CDR3nt: TGTGCCAGCAGCTTCGAGGGGGCGGGAAACACCATATATTTT

j_gene: TRBJ2-5
v_gene: TRBV6-6
abundance: NA
d_gene: NA
CDR3aa: CASSYPTSLGEQYF
CDR3nt: TGTGCCAGCAGTTACCCCACCTCTTTGGGGGAGCAGTACTTC

j_gene: TRBJ2-1
v_gene: TRBV6-5
abundance: NA
d_gene: TRBD2
CDR3aa: CASKRLAGAPNEQFF
CDR3nt: TGTGCCAGCAAACGATTAGCGGGAGCTCCCAATGAGCAGTTCTTC

j_gene: TRBJ2-3
v_gene: TRBV2
abundance: NA
d_gene: TRBD1
CDR3aa: CASRDRDRGRDTQYF
CDR3nt: TGTGCCAGCAGGGACCGGGACAGGGGGCGGGATACGCAGTATTTT

j_gene: TRBJ2-2
v_gene: TRBV5-8
abundance: NA
d_gene: NA
CDR3aa: CASSPTPTGTGELFF
CDR3nt: TGTGCCAGCAGCCCGACACCCACTGGGACCGGGGAGCTGTTTTTT